This T cell receptor beta chain was captured in a study of blood T cell repertoires in COVID-19. Looked up from germline, CDR1 is SGHNT and CDR2 is YYREEE (reference sequence). Trimming took 1 base from V and 0 from J, leaving 8 bases between them. CDR3 length: 15 amino acids. Some clones are missing from TCRdb's copy, which holds only in-frame ones; the method was immunoSEQ multiplex PCR. Of around 250,000 clones in the sample, around 80% were seen once. This TCR was recovered from a man aged 25-45 years with acute COVID-19. The material sequenced was PBMCs or T cells enriched from blood (not recorded which). The chain joins TRBV5-4 to TRBJ2-1; D is ambiguous. The CDR3 region has the DNA TGTGCCAGCAGCTTGAACAGCCGCTCCTACAATGAGCAGTTCTTC. It yields the protein CASSLNSRSYNEQFF.